The rows below give T cell receptor beta chains drawn from one sample of a study of patients and donors after allogeneic stem cell transplantation. TCRdb recomputed calls from the RT-PCR reads with MiXCR, one row per CDR3 protein. The sample holds approximately 90,000 distinct CDR3 sequences, roughly 5.1% seen once. Sequencing was carried out using blood, either unsorted or a sorted T cell fraction (not recorded which). The source is a human donor who was either an allogeneic HSCT recipient or a stem cell or donor lymphocyte infusion donor (not recorded which). It is not recorded whose cells these are; they may come from a transplant donor. The CDR3 runs from the conserved cysteine through the conserved F or W. D genes are given only for firm matches. A clone size is listed for some rows: how often the clone was seen (once, few, many), or a class if it is expanded.

CDR3: CASSPLGRSNSYNSPLHF
DNA: TGTGCCAGCAGTCCCCTCGGACGTTCGAACTCCTATAATTCACCCCTCCACTTT
V: TRBV27
D: .
size: many
J: TRBJ1-6

CDR3: CASRGVQRLGAFF
DNA: TGTGCCAGCAGGGGGGTGCAACGACTTGGAGCTTTCTTT
V: TRBV2
D: .
size: few
J: TRBJ1-1

CDR3: CASSPNTWGASYEQYF
DNA: TGTGCCAGCAGTCCTAACACATGGGGCGCATCCTACGAGCAGTACTTC
V: TRBV28
D: .
size: few
J: TRBJ2-7

CDR3: CASSEPTSVRNTDTQYF
DNA: TGCGCCAGCAGTGAGCCGACAAGCGTAAGGAACACAGATACGCAGTATTTT
V: TRBV10-2
D: .
size: few
J: TRBJ2-3

CDR3: CSAIRQGGNSPLHF
DNA: TGCAGTGCTATCCGACAGGGCGGTAATTCACCCCTCCACTTT
V: TRBV20-1
D: TRBD1
size: many
J: TRBJ1-6

CDR3: CASSPRDGSYEQYF
DNA: TGTGCCAGCAGCCCTCGGGACGGATCCTACGAGCAGTACTTC
V: TRBV11-3
D: .
size: many
J: TRBJ2-7

CDR3: CASSVEGISGNTIYF
DNA: TGTGCCAGCAGCGTAGAGGGGATCTCTGGAAACACCATATATTTT
V: TRBV9
D: .
size: many
J: TRBJ1-3

CDR3: CASSLISGADQPQHF
DNA: TGTGCCAGCTCACTCATCTCGGGGGCTGATCAGCCCCAGCATTTT
V: TRBV18
D: .
size: many
J: TRBJ1-5

CDR3: CASNTLLGDPPPYEQYF
DNA: TGTGCCAGCAACACCCTACTTGGGGACCCTCCTCCCTACGAGCAGTACTTC
V: TRBV28
D: .
size: .
J: TRBJ2-7

CDR3: CASSTEGLADTQYF
DNA: TGTGCCAGCAGCACCGAGGGCCTCGCAGATACGCAGTATTTT
V: TRBV3-1
D: .
size: many
J: TRBJ2-3

CDR3: CASSQGVVSDSGANVLTF
DNA: TGTGCCAGCAGCCAAGGGGTTGTATCCGACTCTGGGGCCAACGTCCTGACTTTC
V: TRBV3-1
D: .
size: few
J: TRBJ2-6

CDR3: CSARSPLAGEQYF
DNA: TGCAGTGCTAGATCTCCCTTAGCGGGCGAGCAGTACTTC
V: TRBV20-1
D: TRBD2
size: many
J: TRBJ2-7

CDR3: CSVEITQGNIQYF
DNA: TGCAGCGTTGAAATTACTCAGGGAAACATTCAGTACTTC
V: TRBV29-1
D: .
size: many
J: TRBJ2-4

CDR3: CASSADRGLVLNYGYTF
DNA: TGTGCCAGCAGTGCGGACAGGGGGCTTGTACTGAACTATGGCTACACCTTC
V: TRBV6-1
D: TRBD1
size: many
J: TRBJ1-2

CDR3: CASSSDITEQYF
DNA: TGTGCCAGCAGCTCGGACATCACCGAGCAGTACTTC
V: TRBV7-8
D: .
size: many
J: TRBJ2-7

CDR3: CASSLANGPGLYNEQFF
DNA: TGCGCCAGCAGCTTGGCCAACGGACCGGGACTATACAATGAGCAGTTCTTC
V: TRBV5-1
D: TRBD2
size: many
J: TRBJ2-1

CDR3: CASSPTGYGTEAFF
DNA: TGTGCCAGCAGTCCGACAGGGTATGGCACTGAAGCTTTCTTT
V: TRBV27
D: TRBD1
size: few
J: TRBJ1-1

CDR3: CASSQEGGDSYEQYF
DNA: TGTGCCAGCAGCCAAGAGGGAGGGGACTCCTACGAGCAGTACTTC
V: TRBV3-1
D: TRBD2
size: many
J: TRBJ2-7

CDR3: CASSDGLAGEIGFF
DNA: TGTGCCAGCAGTGATGGACTAGCGGGAGAAATTGGGTTCTTC
V: TRBV6-1
D: TRBD2
size: many
J: TRBJ2-1

CDR3: CATSRPGTLFGYTF
DNA: TGTGCCACCAGCCGTCCCGGGACCCTGTTCGGCTACACCTTC
V: TRBV15
D: .
size: many
J: TRBJ1-2

CDR3: CASSFWGQGETQYF
DNA: TGTGCCAGCAGCTTTTGGGGTCAGGGAGAGACCCAGTACTTC
V: TRBV5-6
D: .
size: few
J: TRBJ2-5

CDR3: CASSQDWQIMNTEAFF
DNA: TGTGCCAGCAGCCAAGACTGGCAGATTATGAACACTGAAGCTTTCTTT
V: TRBV3-1
D: .
size: many
J: TRBJ1-1

CDR3: CASSYFYEQYF
DNA: TGTGCCAGCAGTTATTTCTACGAGCAGTACTTC
V: TRBV2
D: .
size: few
J: TRBJ2-7

CDR3: CASSVLGQGFSDTQYF
DNA: TGTGCCAGCAGCGTACTAGGACAGGGGTTTTCAGATACGCAGTATTTT
V: TRBV9
D: TRBD1
size: few
J: TRBJ2-3

CDR3: CSVRDRVFDEQFF
DNA: TGCAGTGTAAGGGACAGGGTTTTCGATGAGCAGTTCTTC
V: TRBV20-1
D: TRBD1
size: few
J: TRBJ2-1

CDR3: CASSWGGPVRRSGANVLTF
DNA: TGCGCCAGCAGCTGGGGGGGCCCGGTCAGGCGCTCTGGGGCCAACGTCCTGACTTTC
V: TRBV5-1
D: .
size: .
J: TRBJ2-6

CDR3: CSARDRTGWMFF
DNA: TGCAGTGCTAGAGATAGGACAGGGTGGATGTTTTTT
V: TRBV20-1
D: TRBD1
size: .
J: TRBJ1-4

CDR3: CASTYVIYEQYF
DNA: TGTGCCAGCACCTACGTTATCTACGAGCAGTACTTC
V: TRBV2
D: .
size: many
J: TRBJ2-7

CDR3: CASSERPPPGDYGYTF
DNA: TGTGCCAGCAGTGAAAGACCCCCGCCTGGTGACTATGGCTACACCTTC
V: TRBV6-1
D: .
size: many
J: TRBJ1-2

CDR3: CASSPLDRGYTEAFF
DNA: TGTGCCAGCAGCCCCCTGGACAGGGGGTACACTGAAGCTTTCTTT
V: TRBV11-2
D: TRBD1
size: many
J: TRBJ1-1

CDR3: CAIREPIGGYNEQFF
DNA: TGTGCCATCAGAGAGCCGATTGGGGGCTACAATGAGCAGTTCTTC
V: TRBV10-3
D: .
size: medium-sized
J: TRBJ2-1

CDR3: CAQAEGVDQPQHF
DNA: TGTGCCCAAGCGGAGGGGGTCGATCAGCCCCAGCATTTT
V: TRBV6-1
D: .
size: many
J: TRBJ1-5

CDR3: CASTIGGGRGQPQHF
DNA: TGTGCCAGCACCATCGGCGGGGGCAGAGGACAGCCCCAGCATTTT
V: TRBV7-2
D: .
size: few
J: TRBJ1-5

CDR3: CASSLGGKPTGELFF
DNA: TGTGCCAGCAGCTTGGGCGGGAAACCCACCGGGGAGCTGTTTTTT
V: TRBV7-6
D: .
size: many
J: TRBJ2-2

CDR3: CSARDIGGAQNSPLHF
DNA: TGCAGTGCTAGAGATATAGGCGGGGCGCAAAATTCACCCCTCCACTTT
V: TRBV20-1
D: .
size: .
J: TRBJ1-6

CDR3: CSAISTPGQSITDTQYF
DNA: TGCAGTGCTATCTCCACCCCGGGACAGTCAATTACAGATACGCAGTATTTT
V: TRBV20-1
D: TRBD1
size: .
J: TRBJ2-3

CDR3: CASSIPGGTGELFF
DNA: TGTGCCAGTAGTATCCCGGGGGGCACCGGGGAGCTGTTTTTT
V: TRBV19
D: TRBD2
size: many
J: TRBJ2-2

CDR3: CASRQGPYSNQPQHF
DNA: TGTGCCAGCAGACAGGGTCCCTATAGCAATCAGCCCCAGCATTTT
V: TRBV7-2
D: .
size: .
J: TRBJ1-5

CDR3: CASGQDSVSYNEQFF
DNA: TGTGCTAGTGGGCAGGACAGTGTTTCGTACAATGAGCAGTTCTTC
V: TRBV12-5
D: .
size: many
J: TRBJ2-1

CDR3: CASSIGWRGKQSNTEAFF
DNA: TGTGCCAGTAGTATCGGCTGGAGGGGGAAACAATCGAACACTGAAGCTTTCTTT
V: TRBV19
D: .
size: many
J: TRBJ1-1

CDR3: CSARDSLTDTQYF
DNA: TGCAGTGCTAGAGATTCCCTCACAGATACGCAGTATTTT
V: TRBV20-1
D: .
size: many
J: TRBJ2-3

CDR3: CASSRLSYQETQYF
DNA: TGTGCCAGCAGCCGCCTTTCGTACCAAGAGACCCAGTACTTC
V: TRBV11-2
D: .
size: .
J: TRBJ2-5

CDR3: CASSTTGGDYGYTF
DNA: TGTGCCAGTAGTACGACAGGGGGCGACTATGGCTACACCTTC
V: TRBV19
D: TRBD1
size: .
J: TRBJ1-2

CDR3: CASKTAHGGANYGYTF
DNA: TGTGCCAGCAAAACGGCCCATGGGGGGGCTAACTATGGCTACACCTTC
V: TRBV28
D: .
size: .
J: TRBJ1-2

CDR3: CASSQDGGLSGNQPQHF
DNA: TGCGCCAGCAGCCAAGATGGCGGCCTGAGTGGCAATCAGCCCCAGCATTTT
V: TRBV4-1
D: .
size: many
J: TRBJ1-5

CDR3: CSARGYRQDGELFF
DNA: TGCAGTGCTAGAGGATACAGGCAGGACGGGGAGCTGTTTTTT
V: TRBV20-1
D: .
size: many
J: TRBJ2-2

CDR3: CASRPRGGIYNEQFF
DNA: TGTGCCAGTAGGCCCAGAGGAGGGATCTACAATGAGCAGTTCTTC
V: TRBV19
D: .
size: few
J: TRBJ2-1

CDR3: CASSATGSGELFF
DNA: TGTGCCAGCAGTGCGACAGGGAGCGGGGAGCTGTTTTTT
V: TRBV6-1
D: TRBD1
size: many
J: TRBJ2-2

CDR3: CASNRRPYNEQFF
DNA: TGTGCCAGCAACCGCCGGCCCTACAATGAGCAGTTCTTC
V: TRBV2
D: .
size: many
J: TRBJ2-1

CDR3: CSVAGDSYNEQFF
DNA: TGCAGTGTAGCGGGGGACTCCTACAATGAGCAGTTCTTC
V: TRBV20-1
D: TRBD2
size: .
J: TRBJ2-1

CDR3: CASSQSQGAGTEAFF
DNA: TGTGCCAGCAGCCAATCACAGGGGGCCGGCACTGAAGCTTTCTTT
V: TRBV9
D: TRBD1
size: .
J: TRBJ1-1

CDR3: CASSPGPLGGYTF
DNA: TGCGCCAGCAGCCCGGGCCCTCTCGGGGGCTACACCTTC
V: TRBV5-1
D: .
size: many
J: TRBJ1-2

CDR3: CASSGPGQGYEQYF
DNA: TGCGCCAGCAGTGGCCCGGGACAGGGGTACGAGCAGTACTTC
V: TRBV10-2
D: TRBD1
size: few
J: TRBJ2-7